This is a list of T cell receptor beta chains from one sample in a study of regulatory T cells in long-lasting Graves disease. TCRdb fed the multiplex PCR reads into MiXCR, producing one record per CDR3 protein. The sample lists about 440,000 distinct CDR3 sequences, 16% occurring once. These sequences were also reported in another study, on T cells in Graves' hyperthyroidism and ophthalmopathy.

The sequencing used peripheral blood mononuclear cells (PBMCs), collected at new diagnosis, from a patient treated with antithyroid drugs. All receptors come from a woman aged 30 to 39 with Graves disease. The CDR3 runs from the conserved cysteine through the conserved F or W. Each record gives: V gene, clone size, CDR3 length, D gene, J gene, CDR3 protein, CDR3 DNA. A D gene is named only where the DNA matches it firmly. Clone size is not always given. Where it is, it says once, few, many or a class for expanded clones.

v_call: TRBV6-2/TRBV6-3; clone_size: few; cdr3_length: 14; d_call: .; j_call: TRBJ1-2; cdr3_aa: CASSYGWGLDGYTF; cdr3_nt: TGTGCCAGCAGTTACGGGTGGGGGCTGGATGGCTACACCTTC
v_call: TRBV11-2; clone_size: .; cdr3_length: 16; d_call: TRBD2; j_call: TRBJ2-2; cdr3_aa: CASSPRGVSAGGELFF; cdr3_nt: TGTGCCAGCAGCCCTCGGGGGGTCTCAGCGGGCGGGGAGCTGTTTTTT
v_call: TRBV12-3/TRBV12-4; clone_size: .; cdr3_length: 16; d_call: TRBD1; j_call: TRBJ2-7; cdr3_aa: CASSYTAGTVTYEQYF; cdr3_nt: TGTGCCAGCAGTTACACCGCCGGGACAGTAACCTACGAGCAGTACTTC
v_call: TRBV25-1; clone_size: .; cdr3_length: 16; d_call: .; j_call: TRBJ2-1; cdr3_aa: CASNPRQSSSYNEQFF; cdr3_nt: TGTGCCAGCAATCCCAGGCAAAGTTCTTCCTACAATGAGCAGTTCTTC
v_call: TRBV3-1; clone_size: .; cdr3_length: 12; d_call: .; j_call: TRBJ1-2; cdr3_aa: CASSPGSYGYTF; cdr3_nt: TGTGCCAGCAGCCCCGGGTCATATGGCTACACCTTC
v_call: TRBV24-1; clone_size: .; cdr3_length: 14; d_call: TRBD2; j_call: TRBJ2-7; cdr3_aa: CATSDSAGGYEQYF; cdr3_nt: TGTGCCACCAGTGATTCAGCGGGAGGTTACGAGCAGTACTTC
v_call: TRBV15; clone_size: many; cdr3_length: 17; d_call: TRBD2; j_call: TRBJ2-1; cdr3_aa: CATSRLTSGRGTDEQFF; cdr3_nt: TGTGCCACCAGCAGATTGACTAGCGGGAGGGGTACCGATGAGCAGTTCTTC
v_call: TRBV6-1; clone_size: many; cdr3_length: 17; d_call: .; j_call: TRBJ1-5; cdr3_aa: CASSEAAAGAPNQPQHF; cdr3_nt: TGTGCCAGCAGTGAAGCGGCGGCAGGAGCCCCCAATCAGCCCCAGCATTTT
v_call: TRBV20-1; clone_size: many; cdr3_length: 12; d_call: .; j_call: TRBJ2-3; cdr3_aa: CSAPWGGDTQYF; cdr3_nt: TGCAGTGCTCCCTGGGGAGGAGATACGCAGTATTTT
v_call: TRBV6-9; clone_size: few; cdr3_length: 16; d_call: TRBD2; j_call: TRBJ2-5; cdr3_aa: CASSYGGVVGQETQYF; cdr3_nt: TGTGCCAGCAGTTACGGGGGGGTTGTGGGCCAAGAGACCCAGTACTTC
v_call: TRBV20-1; clone_size: many; cdr3_length: 16; d_call: TRBD2; j_call: TRBJ2-3; cdr3_aa: CSARDWASGSTDTQYF; cdr3_nt: TGCAGTGCTAGAGATTGGGCTAGCGGTAGCACAGATACGCAGTATTTT